This entry describes one T cell receptor beta chain. This sample is part of a study of blood T cell repertoires in COVID-19. Study in general: Material from acute and convalescent COVID-19 was sourced from the United States, Italy and Spain. Sources were T cells, B-cell-depleted T cells, or PBMCs; the material itself was cDNA or gDNA.

The CDR3 runs to 14 residues. V was shortened by 0 bases and J by 8 bases, with 12 bases between the two germline ends. The germline CDR1 and CDR2 sequences are SGHKS and YYEKEE (reference sequence). The protocol was immunoSEQ multiplex PCR, while the TCRdb copy is restricted to in-frame clones and leaves out a portion. The sample comprises roughly 76,000 clones, more than 85% of which are singletons, and 4.8% rests with the top ten. Sequences were obtained from peripheral blood. The genes are TRBV5-5 and TRBJ2-1; tentatively, D is TRBD2 (5 bases). The TCR originated in a woman aged 55 to 70 with active COVID-19. CDR3: CASSLDTLGDEQFF. The CDR3 nucleotides read TGTGCCAGCAGCTTGGACACCCTCGGGGATGAGCAGTTCTTC.